Below, 5 T cell receptor beta chains from the same sample are listed, as sequenced in a study of blood T cell repertoires in COVID-19. Here immunoSEQ multiplex PCR was the method, and the copy in TCRdb shows in-frame clones only, minus some. The data show over 110,000 clones, with 80% to 90% seen just once and 1.7% held by the top ten. What was sequenced was peripheral blood. All receptors come from a woman aged 45-65 years with acute or convalescent COVID-19.

The rearrangement uses TRBV9 and TRBJ1-2; weak D call: TRBD1 (5 bases). The CDR3 runs to 15 residues. Germline-derived CDR1 and CDR2 are SGDLS and YYNGEE. Trimming cost V 2 bases and J 4 bases, with 15 bases left between them. CDR3 loop: CASSVGQGSSYGYTF. DNA for the CDR3: TGTGCCAGCAGCGTCGGACAAGGGTCCTCCTATGGCTACACCTTC. The full variable domain, with the rest looked up from reference TRBV9 and TRBJ1-2, is DSGVTQTPKHLITATGQRVTLRCSPRSGDLSVYWYQQSLDQGLQFLIQYYNGEERAKGNILERFSAQQFPDLHSELNLSSLELGDSALYFCASSVGQGSSYGYTFGSGTRLTVV.

The chain has TRBV5-1 and TRBJ1-2; D might be TRBD1 (6 bases). The CDR3 is 13 residues long. CDR1 is SGHRS, CDR2 YFSETQ, per germline. V lost 3 bases to trimming and J lost 6 bases, with 12 bases between them. The CDR3 DNA sequence: TGCGCCAGCAGCTCACAGGGCATAGATGGCTACACCTTC. Its translation is CASSSQGIDGYTF.

This clone was seen only a few times. The chain is built from TRBV7-9 and TRBJ1-5, with a tentative D call TRBD1 (6 bases). Trimming removed 3 bases from V and 0 bases from J, with 15 bases in between. Germline V lookup: CDR1 SEHNR, CDR2 FQNEAQ (reference sequence). The CDR3 contains 17 residues. CDR3 DNA: TGTGCCAGCAGCTTGATCCGGGACATTTATAGCAATCAGCCCCAGCATTTT. Encoded protein: CASSLIRDIYSNQPQHF.

This clone has only one observation. The V gene is TRBV14, the J gene TRBJ2-7, with no clear D. Trimming took 1 base from V and 3 from J, leaving 7 bases between them. The CDR3 has 13 amino acids. The V gene's germline CDR1 is SGHDN and CDR2 FVKESK. CDR3 region: CASSQGRHYEQYF. The CDR3 coding sequence is TGTGCCAGCAGCCAAGGACGACACTACGAGCAGTACTTC.

The chain is built from TRBV10-3 and TRBJ1-2; TRBD1 matches 8 bases. The CDR3 length is 15 residues. From germline, CDR1 is ENHRY and CDR2 SYGVKD. The ends lost 6 bases at V and 4 bases at J; junction bases unmatched: 10. In nucleotides, the CDR3 is TGTGCCATCAGGGAGGACAGGGTGTGGGTCTATGGCTACACCTTC. The encoded protein is CAIREDRVWVYGYTF.